The 32 T cell receptor beta chains presented below share a single source sample, sequenced in a study of cytomegalovirus exposure and HLA in healthy donors. PCR employed 60 Vbeta and 13 Jbeta primers. Sequenced by immunoSEQ multiplex PCR; TCRdb stores in-frame clones only, minus some. The data show about 200,000 clones, approximately 80% seen once. The specimen was PBMCs. The receptors shown here come from a girl aged 5 to 17 in good health and CMV-seronegative.

The chain recombines TRBV18 with TRBJ2-1; possibly TRBD1 for D (5 bases). This CDR3 comprises 15 residues. Per the germline V gene, CDR1 is KGHSH and CDR2 is LQKENI. Trimming shortened V by 2 bases and J by 6 bases, and 14 bases separated the two germline ends. CDR3 sequence (DNA): TGTGCCAGCTCACCATACAGTGGTAGGGGCAATGAGCAGTTCTTC. Amino acid sequence: CASSPYSGRGNEQFF.

The chain couples TRBV27 to TRBJ2-3; D perhaps matches TRBD1 (6 bases). This CDR3 contains 14 residues. V lost 6 bases and J lost 2, with 12 bases in between. Germline-derived CDR1 and CDR2 are MNHEY and SMNVEV (reference sequence). The CDR3 DNA reads TGTGCCAGCAGACCGGGACAAAACACAGATACGCAGTATTTT. As protein: CASRPGQNTDTQYF.

The gene calls are TRBV6-1 and TRBJ1-2; D may be TRBD1 (6 bases). The CDR3 contains 14 residues. Germline CDR1 reads MNHNS; CDR2 reads SASEGT. V lost 7 bases and J lost 4, with 16 bases in between. Here the CDR3 DNA reads TGTGCCAGCATCCTAGGGCAGGGGCGCTATGGCTACACCTTC. It yields the protein CASILGQGRYGYTF.

The chain links TRBV23-1 to TRBJ1-2, with D uncertain. TRBV23-1 is assigned to the ORF class and has an uncertain function. Trimming left V 6 bases short and J 4 bases short, with 18 bases between. This CDR3 region has 15 residues. The CDR3 sequence is CASSPSRIASYGYTF. The CDR3 DNA reads as TGCGCCAGCAGCCCCTCCCGGATAGCTTCCTATGGCTACACCTTC.

V and J are TRBV7-2 and TRBJ1-5; 7 nucleotides line up with TRBD1. V lost 5 bases to trimming and J lost 1 base; unmatched junction nucleotides: 2. The CDR3 length is 14 residues. Germline V gene data show CDR1 as SGHTA and CDR2 as FQGNSA. CDR3 sequence reads: CASSPQGSNQPQHF. Here the CDR3 DNA reads TGTGCCAGCAGCCCACAGGGGAGCAATCAGCCCCAGCATTTT.

The chain employs TRBV7-8 and TRBJ2-2; the D is unclear. The V end was cut by 2 bases, the J end by 5 bases, with 12 bases between. This CDR3 comprises 15 residues. Germline CDR1 SGHVS, CDR2 FQNEAQ. CDR3 sequence: CASSLPLGETGELFF. Here the CDR3 DNA reads TGTGCCAGCAGCTTACCCCTGGGCGAAACCGGGGAGCTGTTTTTT.

V gene TRBV28 combines with J gene TRBJ2-7; no clear D gene. Germline CDR1 MDHEN, CDR2 SYDVKM. The CDR3 spans 11 residues. The germline V and J ends were trimmed by 7 bases and 4 bases, with 8 bases remaining between them. The CDR3 region has the DNA TGTGCCAGCAAAATGCTATACGAGCAGTACTTC. Its protein is CASKMLYEQYF.

The J gene is TRBJ2-1, the V gene TRBV2, with 12 nucleotides matching TRBD2. Trimming removed 4 bases from V and 10 bases from J; junction bases left unmatched: 11. From germline, CDR1 is SNHLY and CDR2 FYNNEI. The CDR3 contains 16 residues. CDR3: CASSARLAGEAGEQFF. In DNA form, the CDR3 reads TGTGCCAGCAGTGCCCGACTAGCGGGAGAGGCAGGGGAGCAGTTCTTC.

This clone was observed a few times. J is TRBJ2-7 and V is TRBV6-6, with 9 bases aligning to TRBD1. The V segment lost 7 bases and the J segment 4 bases; nucleotides outside the gene matches: 5. The germline CDR1 and CDR2 sequences are MNHNY and SVGAGI (reference sequence). This CDR3 has 13 amino acids. The DNA of the CDR3 is TGTGCCAGCAATGTCGGACAGGGGTACGAGCAGTACTTC. As protein: CASNVGQGYEQYF.

V and J are TRBV9 and TRBJ1-4, with D unresolved. V was trimmed by 3 bases and J by 6 bases, leaving 15 bases between them. Germline V gene sequence: CDR1 SGDLS, CDR2 YYNGEE. The CDR3 runs 15 residues. This chain's CDR3 is CASSAPPNRDEKLFF. In DNA form, the CDR3 reads TGTGCCAGCAGCGCTCCCCCTAATCGGGATGAAAAACTGTTTTTT.

This clone was counted between two and nine times. The CDR3 sequence: CASSLHGGGEYYEQYF. In nucleotides, the CDR3 is TGTGCCAGCAGCTTACATGGAGGAGGGGAGTACTACGAGCAGTACTTC. This sequence joins TRBV7-8 and TRBJ2-7; weak D call: TRBD2 (6 bases). The V end lost 2 bases, the J end lost 3 bases, and 17 bases lay between the germline ends. The CDR3 sequence is 16 residues long. CDR1 and CDR2 (germline): SGHVS, FQNEAQ.

This sequence joins TRBV28 and TRBJ1-5; D unresolved. CDR1 is MDHEN, CDR2 SYDVKM, per germline. Trimming took 8 bases from V and 1 from J, leaving 6 bases between them. CDR3 length: 12 amino acids. The CDR3, as DNA: TGTGCCAGCCAAGAGAGCAATCAGCCCCAGCATTTT. It codes for CASQESNQPQHF.

V usage is TRBV30 and J usage is TRBJ2-3; 10 bases line up with TRBD2. CDR3 length: 15 amino acids. Per germline, CDR1 GTSNPN and CDR2 SVGIG (reference sequence). V gave up 4 bases and J gave up 0 bases; unmatched junction bases: 4. This chain's CDR3 is CAWTTSGASTDTQYF. In DNA form, the CDR3 reads TGTGCCTGGACCACTAGCGGGGCTAGCACAGATACGCAGTATTTT.

The chain links TRBV27 to TRBJ2-7; TRBD2 aligns across 8 bases. Per germline, CDR1 MNHEY and CDR2 SMNVEV (reference sequence). Trimming removed 3 bases from V and 0 bases from J; junction bases left unmatched: 4. The CDR3 length is 15 residues. CDR3 residues: CASSFGGRSSYEQYF. CDR3 nucleotide sequence: TGTGCCAGCAGTTTTGGCGGGAGGAGCTCCTACGAGCAGTACTTC.

About this clone itself: Other DNA sequences from this sample encode an identical CDR3 as well. The chain carries TRBV19 and TRBJ2-5; D unresolved. V lost 3 bases and J 4 bases, leaving 6 bases between the germline ends. Germline V gene sequence: CDR1 LNHDA, CDR2 SQIVND (reference sequence). The CDR3 contains 12 residues. The chain's CDR3 is CASSIPRETQYF. CDR3 DNA sequence: TGTGCCAGTAGTATCCCCAGAGAGACCCAGTACTTC.

This clone was picked up one time. V gene TRBV20-1 combines with J gene TRBJ1-1; D is ambiguous. Trimming took 7 bases from V and 7 from J, leaving 13 bases between them. Per the germline V gene, CDR1 is DFQATT and CDR2 is SNEGSKA (reference sequence). This CDR3 contains 11 residues. Here the CDR3 reads CSVSLPGEAFF. CDR3 nucleotides: TGCAGTGTCTCGTTACCCGGTGAAGCTTTCTTT.

The rearrangement uses TRBV5-6 and TRBJ2-7, with 10 bases matching TRBD2. Per germline, CDR1 SGHDT and CDR2 YYEEEE. The length of the CDR3 is 19 residues. V lost 7 bases to trimming and J lost 6 bases; unmatched junction nucleotides: 25. The CDR3 loop is CASRGHTSGAPSTIAEQYF. Written as DNA, the CDR3 is TGTGCCAGCCGCGGGCACACTAGCGGGGCTCCCTCCACAATTGCCGAGCAGTACTTC.

This chain links TRBV10-3 with TRBJ2-7, with TRBD1 matching 9 bases. The germline CDR1 and CDR2 sequences are ENHRY and SYGVKD. V shed 5 bases, J shed 1 base, and the junction held 6 bases outside the gene matches. There are 15 residues in the CDR3. DNA for the CDR3: TGTGCCATCAGTTGGGACAGGGCCGCTTCCTACGAGCAGTACTTC. This codes for CAISWDRAASYEQYF.

V is TRBV18 and J is TRBJ2-2; TRBD1 agrees at 10 bases. Germline values: CDR1 KGHSH, CDR2 LQKENI. This CDR3 spans 15 amino acids. V was clipped by 0 bases and J by 5 bases; unmatched bases: 0. The DNA for the CDR3 is TGTGCCAGCTCACCACCGGGACAGGGGACCGGGGAGCTGTTTTTT. This sequence encodes CASSPPGQGTGELFF.

The V and J genes are TRBV6-5 and TRBJ2-1; D perhaps matches TRBD2 (7 bases). The CDR3 totals 16 residues. Germline loops: CDR1 MNHEY, CDR2 SVGAGI. Between the trimmed V and J ends, which lost 1 base and 8 bases, there was a span of 18 bases. The CDR3 loop is CASSYFVTGREDEQFF. The CDR3 region has the DNA TGTGCCAGCAGTTACTTCGTCACAGGGAGGGAAGATGAGCAGTTCTTC.

The chain uses TRBV4-2 and TRBJ2-5, with 12 bases identical to TRBD2. The J call is doubtful: the DNA matches TRBJ2-7 better. The CDR3 is 17 residues long. The germline CDR1 and CDR2 sequences are LGHNA and YNFKEQ. CDR3 coding DNA: TGTGCCAGCAGCCGCCGACTAGCGGGGGACGCTGTCTACGAGCAGTACTTC. Translated: CASSRRLAGDAVYEQYF.

This clone has only a few counts. The V call is TRBV19, the J call TRBJ2-7, with D perhaps matching TRBD2 (5 bases). The germline CDR1 and CDR2 sequences are LNHDA and SQIVND (reference sequence). V was clipped by 9 bases and J by 1 base, with 13 bases between them. CDR3 size: 13 residues. The CDR3 DNA reads TGTGCCAGCCAAATTACGGGATCCTACGAGCAGTACTTC. The encoded protein is CASQITGSYEQYF.

The chain links TRBV28 to TRBJ1-2; TRBD1 is a possible D gene (5 bases). The CDR3 loop spans 13 amino acids. The V gene lost 6 bases and the J gene lost 6 bases, with 14 bases spanning the gap. Germline CDR1 MDHEN, CDR2 SYDVKM. The CDR3 DNA reads TGTGCCAGCAGCCGCTCCGGACAAGATGGCTACACCTTC. This sequence encodes CASSRSGQDGYTF.

In its sample, this clone was seen once. This sample includes further DNA sequences coding for the same CDR3. The rearrangement links TRBV11-2 to TRBJ2-3, with 8 bases that match TRBD2. There are 15 residues in the CDR3. V shed 5 bases, J shed 3 bases, and the junction held 7 bases outside the gene matches. Germline CDR1 is SGHAT and CDR2 is FQNNGV. The CDR3 protein is CASSRLAGGTDTQYF. The CDR3 DNA sequence: TGTGCCAGCAGCCGACTGGCGGGGGGAACAGATACGCAGTATTTT.

This clone came up once. V and J are TRBV29-1 and TRBJ1-2; TRBD1 matches 9 bases. The CDR3 has 12 residues. Trimming took 7 bases from V and 8 from J; bases not matched to a gene: 8. CDR1 and CDR2 from the germline V gene are SQVTM and ANQGSEA. CDR3 nucleotide sequence: TGCAGCGCGGACCGGGACAGGGCCGGCTACACCTTC. Translated: CSADRDRAGYTF.

This clone appeared once. The chain couples TRBV7-2 to TRBJ1-4, with 8 bases fitting TRBD1. J lost 2 bases, V lost 1 base, and 9 bases had no gene match. Looked up from germline, CDR1 is SGHTA and CDR2 is FQGNSA. This CDR3 has 18 amino acids. CDR3 coding DNA: TGTGCCAGCAGCTTAGTTTTAGATTGGGACAGGACTAATGAAAAACTGTTTTTT. Translating gives CASSLVLDWDRTNEKLFF.

The chain employs TRBV7-6 and TRBJ1-3; 9 bases are a match to TRBD1. The V gene's germline CDR1 is SGHVS and CDR2 FNYEAQ. V gave up 5 bases and J gave up 0 bases; unmatched junction bases: 5. This CDR3 region has 16 residues. CDR3 nucleotides: TGTGCCAGCAGCGGACAGACAGGGGGCTCTGGAAACACCATATATTTT. This translates into CASSGQTGGSGNTIYF.

The J gene is TRBJ1-2, the V gene TRBV19; 7 nucleotides agree with TRBD1. This CDR3 region has 15 residues. The V gene end was trimmed by 6 bases and the J gene end by 4 bases; junction bases not matched to a gene: 11. Germline V lookup: CDR1 LNHDA, CDR2 SQIVND (reference sequence). The CDR3 DNA is TGTGCCAGTAGCGGTACAGGGGTTCCCCCCTATGGCTACACCTTC. It codes for CASSGTGVPPYGYTF. The full variable domain, completed using reference TRBV19 and TRBJ1-2, is DGGITQSPKYLFRKEGQNVTLSCEQNLNHDAMYWYRQDPGQGLRLIYYSQIVNDFQKGDIAEGYSVSREKKESFPLTVTSAQKNPTAFYLCASSGTGVPPYGYTFGSGTRLTVV.

The genes are TRBV4-2 and TRBJ2-3; D gene ambiguous. The CDR3 has 17 amino acids. The V gene's germline CDR1 is LGHNA and CDR2 YNFKEQ. V shed 0 bases and J shed 4 bases, with 17 bases lying between them. CDR3 residues: CASSQDLNYGSADTQYF. The CDR3 nucleotides read TGTGCCAGCAGCCAAGATCTAAACTACGGGTCCGCAGATACGCAGTATTTT.

The V and J genes are TRBV6-1 and TRBJ1-1, with D maybe TRBD1 (6 bases). There are 14 residues in the CDR3. Germline V CDR1 and CDR2: MNHNS, SASEGT. The V end lost 1 base, the J end lost 0 bases, and 6 bases lay between the germline ends. The CDR3 DNA is TGTGCCAGCAGTGAAGGGACAGTGAACACTGAAGCTTTCTTT. Amino acids: CASSEGTVNTEAFF.

This clone was recorded a few times. V gene TRBV5-5 combines with J gene TRBJ2-7, with a possible D match to TRBD2 (5 bases). Germline V gene lookup returns CDR1 SGHKS and CDR2 YYEKEE (reference sequence). The CDR3 is 14 amino acids. V was clipped by 0 bases and J by 3 bases, with 10 bases between them. The CDR3 DNA reads TGTGCCAGCAGCTTGGCGGGGAACCACTACGAGCAGTACTTC. It is translated as CASSLAGNHYEQYF.

The V and J genes are TRBV5-4 and TRBJ2-2; a weak D match, TRBD2 (6 bases). Trimming pared 4 bases from V and 4 bases from J, leaving 14 bases between. This CDR3 spans 15 amino acids. The germline V gene has CDR1 SGHNT and CDR2 YYREEE (reference sequence). CDR3 nucleotide sequence: TGTGCCAGCAGCCTGGATCCCGGGGGCACCGGGGAGCTGTTTTTT. Its protein product is CASSLDPGGTGELFF.